The T cell receptor beta chain described here comes from a study of shared clonotypes between healthy human individuals. Looking at the study overall: Per donor, three plates held CD4 naive cells, three held CD4 memory, two held CD8 naive and one held CD8 memory.

Participating donors were healthy, HIV-negative adults free of recent acute infections or vaccinations. CDR1 and CDR2 (germline): SGHNT, YYREEE (reference sequence). The V and J ends lost 4 bases and 2 bases, in that order; junction bases with no gene match: 6. The CDR3 totals 16 residues. A 200 ng quantity of DNA, 29,000 or so T cell genomes, went into the sorted-subset replicate PCRs. This table comes from immunoSEQ multiplex PCR, and its TCRdb copy is limited to in-frame clones, with some not included. The sample has 2 million to 2.5 million clones, less than 95% seen once. Sequenced sample: naive CD4+ T cells from PBMCs. Subset denoted: CD45RA+ positively selected. The chain joins TRBV5-4 to TRBJ2-5; TRBD2 aligns across 12 bases. The origin of this receptor is a man younger than 35 in good health. Some clones in this sample may be carry-over from other donors' samples. In DNA form, the CDR3 reads TGTGCCAGCAGCCGTCCTAGCGGGAGGGCTCAAGAGACCCAGTACTTC. Translating it yields CASSRPSGRAQETQYF.